This T cell receptor (beta chain) came from a study of PD-1 blockade in classical Hodgkin lymphoma. The study's findings and limits: Baseline diversity resembling that of newly diagnosed patients was seen in complete responders.

Profiled with immunoSEQ multiplex PCR; TCRdb holds only in-frame clones, not every one. This table has around 10,000 clones, approximately 80% appearing once. The patients all showed relapse after autologous stem cell transplantation, while their brentuximab vedotin exposure varied. This clone was detected a few times. What it binds is unknown. There are 14 residues in the CDR3. Germline-derived CDR1 and CDR2 are LNHDA and SQIVND (reference sequence). Trimming pared 6 bases from V and 0 bases from J, leaving 10 bases between. The source of this sequence is a human donor with classical Hodgkin lymphoma. The V and J genes are TRBV19 and TRBJ2-3; possible D gene TRBD2, 5 bases. Sequenced material: peripheral blood mononuclear cells (PBMCs), taken before the second cycle of nivolumab. CDR3 nucleotide sequence: TGTGCCAGTAGGGACGGGGTTAGCACAGATACGCAGTATTTT. This encodes CASRDGVSTDTQYF.